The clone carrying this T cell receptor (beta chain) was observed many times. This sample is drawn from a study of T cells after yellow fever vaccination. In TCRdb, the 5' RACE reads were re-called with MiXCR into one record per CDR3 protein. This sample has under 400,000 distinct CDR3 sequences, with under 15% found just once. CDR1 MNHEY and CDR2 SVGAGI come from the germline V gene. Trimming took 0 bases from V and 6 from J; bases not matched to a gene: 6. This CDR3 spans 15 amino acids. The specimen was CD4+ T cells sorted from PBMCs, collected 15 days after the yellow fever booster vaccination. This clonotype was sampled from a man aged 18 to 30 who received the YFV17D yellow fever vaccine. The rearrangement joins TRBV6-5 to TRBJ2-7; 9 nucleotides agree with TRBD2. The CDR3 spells CASSYSPGTSSEQYF. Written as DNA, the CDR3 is TGTGCCAGCAGTTACTCCCCCGGGACTAGCTCCGAGCAGTACTTC.